This entry describes one T cell receptor (beta chain). These data originate in a study of blood T cell repertoires in COVID-19. Measured with immunoSEQ multiplex PCR; TCRdb has only the in-frame clones, and not every one. The sample consists of 34,000 or so clones, 75% to 90% of them appearing once. The sample was peripheral blood. This clonotype originated in a man in his fifties or sixties with active or convalescent COVID-19.

For the CDR3, the DNA is TGTGCCAGCAGCCCCGGGACTAGATTCCTTCTCACAGATACGCAGTATTTT. This encodes CASSPGTRFLLTDTQYF. The rearrangement links TRBV14 to TRBJ2-3; TRBD2 aligns across 8 bases. This CDR3 is built from 17 residues. V shed 4 bases, J shed 2 bases, and the junction held 11 bases outside the gene matches. Germline V gene lookup returns CDR1 SGHDN and CDR2 FVKESK.